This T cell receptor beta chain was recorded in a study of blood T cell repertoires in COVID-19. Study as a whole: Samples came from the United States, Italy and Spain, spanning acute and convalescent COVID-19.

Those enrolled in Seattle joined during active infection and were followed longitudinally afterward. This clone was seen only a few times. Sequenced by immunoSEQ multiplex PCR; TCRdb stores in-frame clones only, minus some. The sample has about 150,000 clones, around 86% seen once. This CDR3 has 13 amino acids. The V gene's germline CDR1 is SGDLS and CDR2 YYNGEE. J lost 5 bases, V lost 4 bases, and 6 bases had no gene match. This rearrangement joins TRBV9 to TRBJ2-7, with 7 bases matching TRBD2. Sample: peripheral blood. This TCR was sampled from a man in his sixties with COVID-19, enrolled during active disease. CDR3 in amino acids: CASSPWEGDEQYF. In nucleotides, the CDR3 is TGTGCCAGCAGCCCGTGGGAGGGAGACGAGCAGTACTTC.